Sequencing of this T cell receptor (beta chain) was carried out in a study of CD8 T cells in ankylosing spondylitis. The CDR3 runs to 14 residues. With 2 bases removed from V and 6 bases from J, the gap between germline ends came to 11 bases. Germline V lookup: CDR1 SEHNR, CDR2 FQNEAQ (reference sequence). TCRdb re-analysed the 5' RACE reads in MiXCR, keeping a single row per CDR3 protein. The sample yields 300,000 to 350,000 distinct CDR3 sequences, more than 20% seen once. General study results and limits: Reportedly, matched ankylosing spondylitis synovial fluid was significantly enriched for disease-linked clones.

A remark on this clonotype: Antigen unknown.

The sample comprised blood, either unsorted or a sorted T cell fraction (not recorded which). The chain uses TRBV7-9 and TRBJ2-1, with TRBD2 as a possible D gene (6 bases). The receptor was isolated from a female donor with ankylosing spondylitis or in good health (not recorded which). CDR3 sequence reads: CASSLTLTSNEQFF. DNA for the CDR3: TGTGCCAGCAGCTTAACGTTGACTAGCAATGAGCAGTTCTTC.